This T cell receptor (beta chain) was obtained from a study of T cells in Graves' hyperthyroidism and ophthalmopathy (dated by TCRdb to between 2018 and 2021). About the investigation overall: Peripheral blood samples were taken at the time of initial diagnosis, prior to any treatment. TCR V-J signatures able to tell the groups apart were searched for in a discovery cohort of some 97 patients, of whom about 40 had Graves' ophthalmopathy and under 65 had stable Graves' hyperthyroidism. An independent validation cohort of about 20 hyperthyroidism patients and approximately 16 patients who later progressed to ophthalmopathy tested prospective prediction of ophthalmopathy. The approximately 95 discovery patients were divided at random into training and test sets in a 7:3 ratio. Thyroid tissue and blood T-cell repertoires from roughly 6 Graves' hyperthyroidism patients were also compared in the study. Once sampling was done, hyperthyroidism patients were given methimazole at a starting dose of 30 mg daily, whereas ophthalmopathy patients were given high-dose intravenous methylprednisolone. According to the paper, TCR Vbeta CDR3 sequencing was carried out on roughly 130 peripheral blood samples, which came from approximately 41 ophthalmopathy, some 73 hyperthyroidism and approximately 17 progressor patients.

Beyond this particular receptor, the publication reports: During validation, the model predicted progression to ophthalmopathy a median of around six months ahead of onset, with almost 71% sensitivity and less than 85% specificity. A model built on a 13 V-J signature distinguished ophthalmopathy from stable hyperthyroidism, reaching 85% to 90% sensitivity and around 81% specificity in cross-validation and 80%/75% in testing. Sample size was not statistically predetermined, and blinding of investigators to group allocation was not performed. Blood samples also contained most of the expanded thyroid clonotypes (frequency above 0.001), which suggests that blood repertoires may reflect thyroid immune responses.

The TCR beta CDR3 regions were amplified from the RNA transcripts. For the first round of RT-PCR on the TCR CDR3, the HTBI primer set was used together with the Qiagen OneStep RT-PCR kit. Libraries were constructed in a second round of multiplex PCR, after which size selection and purification were carried out. Paired-end sequencing of the libraries was performed with 100 bp reads on an Illumina HiSeq2000. From the authors' description of their analysis: SOAPnuke was used to process the raw data, throwing out any read that contained adapters or uncalled bases, had a mean Phred below 15, or lacked an exact constant-primer or identifier match. High-quality paired reads were merged with COPE v1.2.5, and unique nucleotide sequences were defined as clonotypes. MiTCR v1.1 was used to align clonotypes to the IMGT TRBV, TRBD and TRBJ reference segments. The analysis was restricted to V-J combinations with a frequency above 0.0001, which together covered 99% to 99.2% of the repertoires. The TCS score was defined as F50 (clonal expansion) divided by E x V (chaos), with BLOSUM62-based TCRdist calculated between CDR3 peptides within each V-J. Welch's t-statistics and random forest reduced approximately 520 V-J features to 10 to 15, which were used in a naive Bayes classifier (R e1071). TCRdb reran the public reads through fastp at Q25 and MiXCR, keeping productive beta chains. Entries are consolidated by CDR3 protein sequence, retaining the most common genes and DNA. None of the V and J calls come from the authors' own analysis; TCRdb made them. Recorded for this sample are some 560,000 distinct CDR3 sequences; around 16% of them occurred a single time. Approximately 7.4% of the sample belongs to the ten largest clones.

A patient counted as having stable Graves' hyperthyroidism if no progression to ophthalmopathy occurred over 18 months of follow-up. The hyperthyroidism patients were between 18 and 65 years old and newly diagnosed, with a disease duration of less than 2 months. Exclusion was applied to patients with uncontrolled infections, other autoimmune diseases, pregnancy or lactation. Diagnoses were based on clinical symptoms, serum thyroxine and TRAb, thyroid ultrasound and orbital computed tomography. Ficoll-Paque density gradient centrifugation was used to isolate PBMCs from about 9.4 ml of fresh peripheral blood. Total RNA was extracted with Trizol reagent, and quality was checked on an Agilent 2100 Bioanalyzer. A word on this clonotype: The target of this receptor is not known. No per-base quality is available; no much larger clone lies one base away.

The sample was blood. The sequence was obtained from a woman under 40 with Graves' hyperthyroidism.

The DNA is as follows: TGTGCCAGCAGCATAGACAGTTCTGGGGCCAACGTCCTGACTTTC. It encodes CASSIDSSGANVLTF. The sequence is built from TRBV7-3 and TRBJ2-6; the D gene is possibly TRBD1, with 5 bases matching. CDR1 and CDR2, per the germline V gene, are SGHTA and FQGTGA. The CDR3 numbers 15 residues from cysteine through phenylalanine. Left in the record is the CDR3 DNA by itself, 45 bases read in frame from the first base. V and J lose 5 bases and 1 base, and a span of 9 bases separates them.